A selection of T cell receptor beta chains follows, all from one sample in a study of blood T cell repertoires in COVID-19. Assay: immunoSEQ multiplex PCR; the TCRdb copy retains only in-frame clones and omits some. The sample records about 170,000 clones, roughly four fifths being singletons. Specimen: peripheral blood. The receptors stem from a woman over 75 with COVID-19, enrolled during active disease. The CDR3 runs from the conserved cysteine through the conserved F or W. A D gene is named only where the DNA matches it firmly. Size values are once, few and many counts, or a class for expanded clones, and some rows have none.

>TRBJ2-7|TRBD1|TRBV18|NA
CASSPGGQGFYEQYF
TGTGCCAGCTCACCAGGGGGACAGGGGTTCTACGAGCAGTACTTC
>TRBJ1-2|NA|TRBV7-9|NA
CASSFSLVPSKNYGYTF
TGTGCCAGCAGCTTTAGCCTTGTTCCCAGCAAGAACTATGGCTACACCTTC
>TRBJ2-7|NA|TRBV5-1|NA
CASSLDRGSYEQYF
TGCGCCAGCAGCTTAGACAGAGGCTCCTACGAGCAGTACTTC
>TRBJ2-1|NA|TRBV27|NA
CASRFGPGEQFF
TGTGCCAGCAGGTTCGGACCGGGGGAGCAGTTCTTC
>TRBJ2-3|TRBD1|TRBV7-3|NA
CASSLMGTGADTQYF
TGTGCCAGCAGCTTAATGGGGACAGGGGCAGATACGCAGTATTTT
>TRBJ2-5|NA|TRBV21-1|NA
CASSPRASGRAGAEETQYF
TGTGCCAGCAGCCCCCGTGCAAGCGGGAGGGCCGGTGCCGAAGAGACCCAGTACTTC
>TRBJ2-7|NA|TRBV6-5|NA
CATKGDNSYEQYF
TGTGCCACCAAAGGGGACAACTCCTACGAGCAGTACTTC
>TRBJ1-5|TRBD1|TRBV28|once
CASSIGGSYQPQHF
TGTGCCAGCAGTATAGGGGGCTCGTATCAGCCCCAGCATTTT
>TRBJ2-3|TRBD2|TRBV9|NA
CASSVGASGHTDTQYF
TGTGCCAGCAGCGTAGGGGCTAGCGGACACACAGATACGCAGTATTTT
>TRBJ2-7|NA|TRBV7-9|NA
CASSLARDEQYF
TGTGCCAGCAGCTTAGCCAGGGACGAGCAGTACTTC
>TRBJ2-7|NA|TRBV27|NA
CASSSPTGHLYEQYF
TGTGCCAGCAGTTCCCCCACAGGCCACCTTTACGAGCAGTACTTC
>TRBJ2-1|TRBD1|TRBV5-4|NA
CASSLTGGSYNEQFF
TGTGCCAGCAGCTTGACAGGGGGTTCCTACAATGAGCAGTTCTTC
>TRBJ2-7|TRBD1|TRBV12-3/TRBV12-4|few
CASSLSGGGEQYF
TGTGCCAGCAGTTTATCAGGGGGCGGAGAGCAGTACTTC
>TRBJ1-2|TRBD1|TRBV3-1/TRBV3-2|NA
CASSFGQGAGGYGYTF
TGTGCCAGCAGCTTTGGACAGGGGGCGGGTGGCTATGGCTACACCTTC
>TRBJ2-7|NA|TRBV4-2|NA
CASSQPGFFSSYEQYF
TGTGCCAGCAGCCAACCAGGGTTCTTCTCTTCCTACGAGCAGTACTTC
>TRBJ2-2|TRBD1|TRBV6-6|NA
CASSPRDRGTTGELFF
TGTGCCAGCAGTCCCCGGGACAGGGGGACGACCGGGGAGCTGTTTTTT
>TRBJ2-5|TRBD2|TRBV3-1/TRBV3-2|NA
CASSQVAGALETQYF
TGTGCCAGCAGCCAGGTAGCGGGAGCATTAGAGACCCAGTACTTC
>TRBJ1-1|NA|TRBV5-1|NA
CASSFLGGTEAFF
TGCGCCAGCAGCTTTCTAGGGGGCACTGAAGCTTTCTTT
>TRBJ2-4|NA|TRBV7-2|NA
CASSLVESLAKNIQYF
TGTGCCAGCAGCTTAGTAGAATCTCTAGCCAAAAACATTCAGTACTTC
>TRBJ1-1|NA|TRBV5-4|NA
CASSLNSRGNTEAFF
TGTGCCAGCAGCTTGAATAGCAGGGGAAACACTGAAGCTTTCTTT
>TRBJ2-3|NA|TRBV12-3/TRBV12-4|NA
CASSLGLTDTQYF
TGTGCCAGCAGCCTCGGGTTGACAGATACGCAGTATTTT
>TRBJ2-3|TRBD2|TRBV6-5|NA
CASRTSDGLQYF
TGTGCCAGCAGGACTAGCGACGGGCTCCAGTATTTT